This TCR beta chain was retrieved from a study of shared clonotypes between healthy human individuals. Study-wide results and limits: Since donors were few, the genetic and exposure-history diversity represented was limited.

With respect to this clone: The antigen is not known.

Replicate PCRs for unsorted PBMC used around 270 ng DNA (approximately 31,000 T cell genomes). Authors' data handling: Junction-only immunoSEQ data arrived without quality scores, meaning filtering differed. Measured with immunoSEQ multiplex PCR; TCRdb has only the in-frame clones, and not every one. The V and J calls and clone size were taken over from that table, and D and trimming were inferred from the DNA. The sample shows a few hundred thousand clones, just over 75% of them seen only once. The clonotype was recovered from a woman aged 40 to 50 in good health. Some clones in this sample may be carry-over from other donors' samples. Sequences were obtained from PBMCs.

The CDR3 DNA is TGTGCCTGGAGTGTACGGGGCCGGGCTAGCGGGAGCCTTGGCGGGGAGCTGTTTTTT. This gives the protein CAWSVRGRASGSLGGELFF. This chain joins TRBV30 and TRBJ2-2; TRBD2 aligns across 10 bases. The CDR3 extends over 19 amino acids. V shed 0 bases, J shed 7 bases, and the junction held 17 bases outside the gene matches. CDR1 and CDR2 (germline): GTSNPN, SVGIG (reference sequence). The full variable domain, with the rest looked up from reference TRBV30 and TRBJ2-2, is SQTIHQWPATLVQPVGSPLSLECTVEGTSNPNLYWYRQAAGRGLQLLFYSVGIGQISSEVPQNLSASRPQDRQFILSSKKLLLSDSGFYLCAWSVRGRASGSLGGELFFGEGSRLTVL.